This T cell receptor (beta chain) was captured in a study of blood T cells in healthy people across ages. The CDR3 runs to 14 residues. Losses at the gene ends were 8 bases for V and 3 bases for J; bases not matched to a gene: 7. Per germline, CDR1 SNHLY and CDR2 FYNNEI. Overall study results and limits: There were more naive CD4+ cells and higher diversity in long-lived donors than in aged donors. PBMCs were not sorted, which prevented a conclusive comparison of naive versus antigen-experienced cells.

Alongside a J-beta primer mix, a sample-barcoded 5' primer served in a second PCR lasting about 7 to 12 cycles. One entry per CDR3 protein results from TCRdb running MiXCR on the 5' RACE reads. The repertoire holds roughly 700,000 distinct CDR3 sequences, with roughly 32% as singletons. A remark on this clonotype: What it binds is not known.

Isolation yielded PBMCs, at least 7 million per sample, in every case. Sequencing was done on a sample of blood. The chain recombines TRBV2 with TRBJ2-3, with TRBD2 identical over 8 bases. The clonotype was recovered from a woman older than 75 in good health. CDR3 protein: CASSGRGETDTQYF. In nucleotides, the CDR3 is TGTGCCAGCTCCGGGAGGGGAGAGACAGATACGCAGTATTTT.